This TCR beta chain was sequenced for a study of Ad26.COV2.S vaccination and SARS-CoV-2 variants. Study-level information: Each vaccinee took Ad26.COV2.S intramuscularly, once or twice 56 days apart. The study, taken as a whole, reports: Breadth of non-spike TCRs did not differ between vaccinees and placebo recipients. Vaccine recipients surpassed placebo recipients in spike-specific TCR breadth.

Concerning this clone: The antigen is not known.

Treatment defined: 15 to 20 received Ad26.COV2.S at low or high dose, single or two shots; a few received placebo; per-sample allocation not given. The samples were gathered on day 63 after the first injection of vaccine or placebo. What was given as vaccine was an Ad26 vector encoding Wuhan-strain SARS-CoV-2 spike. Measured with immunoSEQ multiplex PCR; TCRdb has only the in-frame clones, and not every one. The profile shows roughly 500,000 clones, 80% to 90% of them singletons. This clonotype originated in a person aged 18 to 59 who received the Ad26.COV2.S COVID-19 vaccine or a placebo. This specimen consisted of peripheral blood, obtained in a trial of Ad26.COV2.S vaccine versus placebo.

CDR3 region: CASSSGTGLSGANVLTF. The CDR3 region has the DNA TGTGCCAGCAGCAGTGGGACAGGGTTATCCGGGGCCAACGTCCTGACTTTC. The rearrangement uses TRBV11-3 and TRBJ2-6; 9 bases are a match to TRBD1. This CDR3 comprises 17 residues. Germline lookup yields CDR1 SGHNT and CDR2 YENEEA. V was pared by 5 bases and J by 4 bases, with 9 bases of the junction left unmatched.